This record concerns one T cell receptor beta chain sequence. The antigen remains undetermined. This record belongs to a study of cytomegalovirus exposure and HLA in healthy donors. The primer mix had 60 Vbeta and 13 Jbeta primers. TCRdb keeps only in-frame clones here, not all; method: immunoSEQ multiplex PCR. The sample includes some 110,000 clones, about 70% of them seen just once. There are 14 residues in the CDR3. Germline-derived CDR1 and CDR2 are MGHRA and YSYEKL. Trimming stripped 3 bases from V and 1 base from J, with 8 bases between. Study observations and caveats: Certain sequence variants were highly shared and formed a cluster, and this cluster was likely a sequencing artifact.

This TCR derives from a man aged 25 to 40 in good health and CMV-seropositive. The sample comprised PBMCs. V is TRBV4-1 and J is TRBJ2-3; D may be TRBD2 (5 bases). CDR3 amino acids: CASSQNGGTDTQYF. CDR3 sequence (DNA): TGCGCCAGCAGCCAGAACGGGGGCACAGATACGCAGTATTTT.